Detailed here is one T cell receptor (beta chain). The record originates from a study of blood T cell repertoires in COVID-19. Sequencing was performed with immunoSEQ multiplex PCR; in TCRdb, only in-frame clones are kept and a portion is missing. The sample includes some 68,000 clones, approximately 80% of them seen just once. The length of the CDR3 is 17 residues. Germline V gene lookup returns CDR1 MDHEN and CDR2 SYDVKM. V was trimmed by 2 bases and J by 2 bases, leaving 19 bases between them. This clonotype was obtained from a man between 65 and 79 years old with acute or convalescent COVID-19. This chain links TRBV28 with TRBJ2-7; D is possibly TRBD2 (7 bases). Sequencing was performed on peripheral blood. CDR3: CASSLPQGGDSTYEQYF. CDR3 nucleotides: TGTGCCAGCAGTTTACCCCAAGGGGGGGACTCCACCTACGAGCAGTACTTC.